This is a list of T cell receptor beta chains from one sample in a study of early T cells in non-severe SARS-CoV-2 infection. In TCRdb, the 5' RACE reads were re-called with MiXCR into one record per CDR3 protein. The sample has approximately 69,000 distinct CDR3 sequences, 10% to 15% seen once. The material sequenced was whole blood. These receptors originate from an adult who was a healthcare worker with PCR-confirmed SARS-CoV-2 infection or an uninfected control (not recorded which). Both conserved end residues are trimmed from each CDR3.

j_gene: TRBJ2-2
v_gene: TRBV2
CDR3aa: ADRQANEQGELF

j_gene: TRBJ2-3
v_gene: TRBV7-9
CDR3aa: ASSPLAISTDTQY

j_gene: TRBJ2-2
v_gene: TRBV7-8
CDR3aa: ASSSGTGEFGGELF

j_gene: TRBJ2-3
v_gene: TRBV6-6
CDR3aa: ASSYWEAGTDTQY

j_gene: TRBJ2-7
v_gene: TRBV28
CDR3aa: ASSLWSPGVKQY

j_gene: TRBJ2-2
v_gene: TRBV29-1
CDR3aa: SVGDRYTPSGELF

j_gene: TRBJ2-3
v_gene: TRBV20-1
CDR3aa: SARRDTQY

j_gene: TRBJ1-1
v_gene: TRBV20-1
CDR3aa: SARVGPERGAF

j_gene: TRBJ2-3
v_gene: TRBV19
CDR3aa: ASFTGGGGSPDTQY

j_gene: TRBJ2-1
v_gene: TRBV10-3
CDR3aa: AIRTSGSDEQF

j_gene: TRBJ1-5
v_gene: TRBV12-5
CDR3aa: ASASPAGSNQPQH

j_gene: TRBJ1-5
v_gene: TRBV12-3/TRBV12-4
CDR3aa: ASRAGTGGPSNQPQH

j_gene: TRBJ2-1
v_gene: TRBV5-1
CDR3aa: ASSWTGTSVQF

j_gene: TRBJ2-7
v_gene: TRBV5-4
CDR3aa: ASSFGTTSYEQY

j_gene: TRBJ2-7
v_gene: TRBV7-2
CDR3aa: ASRIRGGNTYEQY

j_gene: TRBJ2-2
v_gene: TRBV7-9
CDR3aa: ASDRGRSTGELF

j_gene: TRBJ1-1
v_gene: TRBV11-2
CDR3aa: ASSLGAGTVNTEAF

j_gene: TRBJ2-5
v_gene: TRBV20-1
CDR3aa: SAEAETQY

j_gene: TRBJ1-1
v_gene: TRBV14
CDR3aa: ASSQGPAMNTEAF

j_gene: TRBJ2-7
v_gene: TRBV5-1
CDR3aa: ASSARQGAYEQY

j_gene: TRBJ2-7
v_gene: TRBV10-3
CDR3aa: AISGGLGGYEQY

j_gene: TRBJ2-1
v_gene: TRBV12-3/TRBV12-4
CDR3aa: ASLGGGANNEQF

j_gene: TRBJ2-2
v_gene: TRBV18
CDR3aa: ASSSQGPYSFANTGELF

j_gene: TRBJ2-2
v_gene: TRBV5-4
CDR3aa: ASSHPTGGFTGELF

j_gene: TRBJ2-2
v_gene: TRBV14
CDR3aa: ASRQDYNTGELF

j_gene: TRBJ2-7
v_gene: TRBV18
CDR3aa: ASSPRLAGELYEQY

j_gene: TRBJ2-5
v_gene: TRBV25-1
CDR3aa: ASSQGSQTQY

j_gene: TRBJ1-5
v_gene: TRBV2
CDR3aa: ASSHDGNQPQH

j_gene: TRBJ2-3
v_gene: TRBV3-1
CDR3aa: ASKAASTDTQY

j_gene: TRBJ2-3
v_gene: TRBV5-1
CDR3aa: ASSLTARVTDTQY

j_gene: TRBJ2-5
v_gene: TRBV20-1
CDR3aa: SARDYGLAGGIKYQETQY

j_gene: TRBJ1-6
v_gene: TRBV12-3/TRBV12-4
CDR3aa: ASSPGGDNSPLH

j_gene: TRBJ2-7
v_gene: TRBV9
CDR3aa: ASNRGQDSYEQY

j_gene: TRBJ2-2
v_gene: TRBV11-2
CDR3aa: ASSLRAGNSNTGELF

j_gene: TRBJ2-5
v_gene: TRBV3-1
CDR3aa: ASRSLSGGPKETQY

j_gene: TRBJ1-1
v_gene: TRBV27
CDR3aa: ASRRGPKNTEAF

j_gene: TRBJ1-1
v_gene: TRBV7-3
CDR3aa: ASLGAANTEAF

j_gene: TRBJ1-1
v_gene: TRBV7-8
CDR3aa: ASSTDRGNHAF

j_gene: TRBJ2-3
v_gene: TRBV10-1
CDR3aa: ASSSGQSTDTQY

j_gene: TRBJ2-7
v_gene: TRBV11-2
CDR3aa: ASRRTSGMYEQY

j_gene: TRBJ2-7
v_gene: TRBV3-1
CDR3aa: ASSQTPRWVN

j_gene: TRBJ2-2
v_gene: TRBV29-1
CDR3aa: SVGAGYETGELF

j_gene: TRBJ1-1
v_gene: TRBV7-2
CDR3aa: ASSFGQTTEAF

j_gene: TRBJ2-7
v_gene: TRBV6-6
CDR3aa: ASSGTGVEQY

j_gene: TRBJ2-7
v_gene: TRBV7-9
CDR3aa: ASSFTVGQY

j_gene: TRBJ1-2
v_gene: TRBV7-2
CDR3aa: ASSFPGVGGYT